Included here is one TCR beta chain sequence, with context. Trimming took 10 bases from V and 3 from J; bases not matched to a gene: 8. CDR3 length: 13 residues. The V gene's germline CDR1 is LNHDA and CDR2 SQIVND (reference sequence). The sample originates from a study of blood T cell repertoires in COVID-19. Study overall: PBMCs, B-cell-depleted T cells, or T cells provided the cDNA or gDNA that made up the material.

Original methodology: Scientists estimated how many nucleated cells there were by amplifying reference gene primers. TCRdb keeps only in-frame clones here, not all; method: immunoSEQ multiplex PCR. V and J calls and clone size are those listed in that table; D and trimming were worked out from the DNA. This sample has about 170,000 clones, with 84% found just once. The sequenced sample consisted of peripheral blood. This receptor was identified in an elderly woman with COVID-19, enrolled during active disease. V gene TRBV19 combines with J gene TRBJ1-1; TRBD1 aligns across 7 bases. The CDR3 sequence is CATTDRPYTEAFF. CDR3 coding DNA: TGTGCCACTACGGACAGGCCTTACACTGAAGCTTTCTTT.